The entry that follows covers one TCR beta chain sequence. Its antigen is currently unknown. RNA was extracted from bulk tissue without any cell sorting. A modified ARM-PCR protocol with three rounds of nested PCR amplified TCRbeta. TCRdb re-derived calls from the multiplex PCR reads in MiXCR, one entry per CDR3 protein. The sample yields 70,000 to 90,000 distinct CDR3 sequences, roughly 80% seen once. This entry is derived from a study of tumor and adjacent non-tumor tissue in lung cancer. Regarding the study as a whole: TCR diversity was significantly greater in tumor than normal lung tissue.

The CDR3 is made up of 14 amino acids. CDR1 and CDR2 (germline): SEHNR, FQNEAQ (reference sequence). Trimming at V came to 6 bases and at J to 4 bases, leaving 6 bases not matched to a gene. The sample comprised lung tumor tissue. This receptor was obtained from a woman between 50 and 59 years old with non-small cell lung cancer. The chain couples TRBV7-9 to TRBJ1-5; TRBD1 aligns across 7 bases. CDR3 coding DNA: TGTGCCAGCAGGGACGACAGGGTAAATCAGCCCCAGCATTTT. This translates into CASRDDRVNQPQHF.